This T cell receptor (beta chain) derives from a study of blood T cell repertoires in COVID-19. The germline gives CDR1 MGHRA, CDR2 YSYEKL. CDR3 length: 16 residues. J was trimmed by 4 bases and V by 0 bases; bases with no gene match: 6. Here immunoSEQ multiplex PCR was the method, and the copy in TCRdb shows in-frame clones only, minus some. The sample holds roughly 570,000 clones; approximately 88% are singletons and the top ten take less than 9%. The source is a woman between 50 and 59 years old with COVID-19, enrolled during active disease. The specimen sequenced was peripheral blood. V and J are TRBV4-1 and TRBJ2-1, with TRBD1 identical over 7 bases. The CDR3 sequence is CASSQDLRTGYNEQFF. The DNA of the CDR3 is TGCGCCAGCAGCCAAGATTTAAGGACAGGTTACAATGAGCAGTTCTTC.